The entry below gives a single T cell receptor (beta chain) sequence along with its context. Its antigen is not known. This CDR3 spans 12 amino acids. The ends were cut back, 4 bases at V and 3 bases at J, with 9 bases in the middle. Germline CDR1 GTSNPN, CDR2 SVGIG (reference sequence). This sample is part of a study of T cells in localized non-small cell lung cancer. Broader study findings: Because researchers sequenced only one region of the tumor, heterogeneity is still possible. The highest T cell clonality was in uninvolved adjacent lung, above tumor. Longer overall survival was seen with higher T cell density measured in blood.

Method: immunoSEQ multiplex PCR; TCRdb's copy keeps in-frame clones and lacks some. The sample has 2,100 or so clones; approximately 39% are singletons. The material sequenced was lung tumor tissue, taken before any cancer treatment. This TCR was recovered from an older male donor with stage II squamous cell lung carcinoma. V usage is TRBV30 and J usage is TRBJ2-5; D remains unclear. The CDR3 sequence is CAWTWEKETQYF. The CDR3 DNA sequence: TGTGCCTGGACCTGGGAAAAAGAGACCCAGTACTTC.